This T cell receptor beta chain comes out of a study of T cell repertoires in cytomegalovirus infection. Study findings and constraints: Within the response measured ex vivo, HLA-C-restricted CMV-specific TCR beta clonotypes were dominant.

TCRdb re-derived calls from the reads in MiXCR, one entry per CDR3 protein. This table holds approximately 730,000 distinct CDR3 sequences, 25% to 30% found once. The sample holds a few counts of this clonotype. Its antigen is unknown. The length of the CDR3 is 13 residues. Per germline, CDR1 MNHEY and CDR2 SVGAGI. The V end lost 3 bases, the J end lost 7 bases, and 7 bases lay between the germline ends. The clonotype comes from a human donor in good health (CMV status not recorded). Some clones in this sample may be carry-over from other donors' samples. The chain links TRBV6-5 to TRBJ1-6; D gene uncertain. This specimen was cultured CD8+ T cells from PBMCs, taken from culture after CMV antigen stimulation. DNA for the CDR3: TGTGCCAGCAGTTATAGCGGAAATTCACCCCTCCACTTT. This encodes CASSYSGNSPLHF.